This T cell receptor beta chain was documented in a study of beta chain features in type 1 diabetes. The authors reverse transcribed all of the isolated RNA, so sequencing captured expressed TCRB transcripts. The data were produced by immunoSEQ multiplex PCR, yet TCRdb's version contains in-frame clones alone and is incomplete. This sample has tens of thousands of clones, with approximately 47% found just once. Study-wide findings and caveats: TCRB CDR3s from Type 1 diabetes patients were moderately but significantly shorter in all four CD4+ subsets.

The V gene's germline CDR1 is MGHDK and CDR2 SYGVNS. The CDR3 is 15 amino acids. V was pared by 1 base and J by 4 bases, with 13 bases between. Of note for this clone: No antigen is known for it.

Input material: central memory CD4+ T cells from blood. V gene TRBV25-1 combines with J gene TRBJ1-2; D gene ambiguous. The clonotype originates from a man younger than 40 with type 1 diabetes. The CDR3 is CASSEFWGESYGYTF. CDR3 coding DNA: TGTGCCAGCAGTGAATTCTGGGGAGAAAGCTATGGCTACACCTTC.